These T cell receptor beta chains were read from a single sample in a study of siplizumab effects on memory and regulatory T cells. This table comes from immunoSEQ multiplex PCR, and its TCRdb copy is limited to in-frame clones, with some not included. This table holds roughly 68,000 clones, 90% to 98% found once. The sample consisted of naive CD8+ T cells sorted from blood. These receptors all come from a human donor in good health. CDR3s include the opening cysteine and the closing phenylalanine or tryptophan. The D gene is left open where the match is weak. Only part of the rows carry a size: once, few, many, or a class if the clone is expanded.

TRBJ2-7	.	.	TRBV6-5	CASSPRTDSAYEQYF	TGTGCCAGCAGCCCCAGGACCGACTCTGCCTACGAGCAGTACTTC
TRBJ2-1	TRBD2	.	TRBV4-2	CASSQEGAGVVHNEQFF	TGTGCCAGCAGCCAAGAGGGAGCGGGGGTTGTACACAATGAGCAGTTCTTC
TRBJ2-2	.	.	TRBV7-3	CASSSDTTGELFF	TGTGCCAGCAGCTCCGATACCACCGGGGAGCTGTTTTTT
TRBJ2-1	.	.	TRBV11-2	CASSLDPGSYNEQFF	TGTGCCAGCAGCTTAGATCCGGGTTCCTACAATGAGCAGTTCTTC
TRBJ2-5	TRBD1	.	TRBV10-2	CASSESLQGEWATQYF	TGCGCCAGCAGTGAGTCTTTACAGGGGGAGTGGGCGACCCAGTACTTC
TRBJ1-6	.	.	TRBV9	CASSVGNSPLHF	TGTGCCAGCAGCGTGGGGAATTCACCCCTCCACTTT
TRBJ1-6	.	.	TRBV4-1	CASSPPTGSSYNSPLHF	TGCGCCAGCAGCCCACCTACAGGGAGCTCCTATAATTCACCCCTCCACTTT
TRBJ2-7	.	.	TRBV19	CASSETSYEQYF	TGTGCCAGTAGCGAGACCTCCTACGAGCAGTACTTC
TRBJ2-1	.	.	TRBV29-1	CSVDGGFGFEQFF	TGCAGCGTTGATGGGGGGTTTGGCTTTGAGCAGTTCTTC
TRBJ1-5	.	.	TRBV28	CASSRGQYSNQPQHF	TGTGCCAGCAGCCGAGGACAGTATAGCAATCAGCCCCAGCATTTT
TRBJ1-5	.	.	TRBV5-8	CASSKEYSNQPQHF	TGTGCCAGCAGCAAGGAATATAGCAATCAGCCCCAGCATTTT
TRBJ2-1	.	.	TRBV6-6	CASSYYGPSDEQFF	TGTGCCAGCAGTTACTACGGCCCTTCGGATGAGCAGTTCTTC
TRBJ2-5	.	once	TRBV5-3	CARSPTSKETQYF	TGTGCCAGAAGCCCGACTAGTAAAGAGACCCAGTACTTC
TRBJ2-1	TRBD2	.	TRBV27	CASSLSGAGYNEQFF	TGTGCCAGCAGTTTAAGCGGGGCTGGGTACAATGAGCAGTTCTTC
TRBJ2-7	.	.	TRBV27	CASSFSYEQYF	TGTGCCAGCAGTTTTTCCTACGAGCAGTACTTC
TRBJ2-3	.	.	TRBV4-1	CASSRMHTDTQYF	TGCGCCAGCAGCCGAATGCACACAGATACGCAGTATTTT
TRBJ2-7	TRBD1	.	TRBV6-1	CASSRPGQGYEQYF	TGTGCCAGCAGTAGACCGGGACAGGGGTACGAGCAGTACTTC
TRBJ2-1	.	.	TRBV9	CASSLSGHNEQFF	TGTGCCAGCAGCCTCAGCGGACACAATGAGCAGTTCTTC
TRBJ2-1	.	.	TRBV19	CASSIGGRSSYNEQFF	TGTGCCAGTAGTATTGGGGGGCGGAGCTCCTACAATGAGCAGTTCTTC
TRBJ1-1	.	.	TRBV6-1	CASSEYTEAFF	TGTGCCAGCAGTGAATACACTGAAGCTTTCTTT
TRBJ1-2	.	.	TRBV27	CASSLGANYGYTF	TGTGCCAGCAGCCTCGGAGCTAACTATGGCTACACCTTC
TRBJ2-5	.	.	TRBV4-1	CASSQGGGETQYF	TGCGCCAGCAGCCAAGGAGGGGGAGAGACCCAGTACTTC
TRBJ1-1	.	.	TRBV5-5	CASSLAEMNTEAFF	TGTGCCAGCAGCCTTGCGGAGATGAACACTGAAGCTTTCTTT
TRBJ2-3	.	.	TRBV4-1	CASSQEGGGGPDTQYF	TGCGCCAGCAGCCAAGAGGGAGGGGGCGGGCCGGATACGCAGTATTTT
TRBJ1-2	.	.	TRBV30	CAWSVSGRESRGYTF	TGTGCCTGGAGTGTATCGGGCAGGGAGTCTCGAGGCTACACCTTC
TRBJ2-7	.	.	TRBV19	CASSIGAPGQSNEQYF	TGTGCCAGTAGTATAGGAGCCCCCGGACAGTCCAACGAGCAGTACTTC
TRBJ2-3	.	.	TRBV7-6	CASSLVPGDDTDTQYF	TGTGCCAGCAGCTTAGTTCCCGGGGATGACACAGATACGCAGTATTTT
TRBJ2-7	.	.	TRBV5-1	CASSPGGIDEQYF	TGCGCCAGCTCCCCGGGGGGCATCGACGAGCAGTACTTC
TRBJ1-2	.	once	TRBV9	CASSVVSGAGYTF	TGTGCCAGCAGCGTAGTCTCGGGAGCTGGCTACACCTTC
TRBJ2-1	.	.	TRBV7-2	CASSLEGMGVLHNEQFF	TGTGCCAGCAGCTTAGAAGGGATGGGAGTCCTCCACAATGAGCAGTTCTTC
TRBJ2-1	TRBD2	.	TRBV5-4	CASSSYTSDEQFF	TGTGCCAGCAGCTCGTACACTAGCGATGAGCAGTTCTTC
TRBJ1-2	.	.	TRBV20-1	CSASGYTF	TGCAGTGCTAGTGGCTACACCTTC
TRBJ1-1	.	.	TRBV27	CASSFGGADEAFF	TGTGCCAGCAGTTTCGGAGGGGCTGATGAAGCTTTCTTT